This TCR beta chain comes out of a study of cytomegalovirus exposure and HLA in healthy donors. CDR1 is MRHNA and CDR2 is SNTAGT in the germline V gene. Deletions cut 2 bases from V and 1 base from J, with 8 bases between. This CDR3 is 14 amino acids long. General observations from the study: The number of N-insertions in an Asian-associated ancestry cluster was reportedly below the roughly 670-donor mean in a later analysis. In vitro experiments confirmed that three CMV-associated chains were specific for CMV antigens. It was shown in a later analysis that HLA-associated TCR beta chains were more clonally expanded than other, equally common chains.

A word on this clone: Its antigen is not identified.

The PCR made use of 60 Vbeta and 13 Jbeta primers. Data came from immunoSEQ multiplex PCR; TCRdb stores just in-frame clones and leaves some out. The repertoire holds 150,000 to 160,000 clones, 60% to 80% seen once, with about 13% in the top ten. The sequencing input was PBMCs. This clonotype was obtained from a young man in good health and CMV-seropositive. The rearrangement links TRBV6-4 to TRBJ1-1; D uncertain. The CDR3 DNA reads as TGTGCCAGCAGTGACCTACTCCAGAACACTGAAGCTTTCTTT. Translation: CASSDLLQNTEAFF.